This TCR beta chain appears in the sequencing data of a study of blood T cell repertoires in COVID-19. Clones were read by immunoSEQ multiplex PCR, and TCRdb kept only the in-frame ones, dropping some. The data hold roughly 320,000 clones, with over 75% observed a single time. Germline V CDR1 and CDR2: SGHVS, FNYEAQ. CDR3 length equals 18 residues. Unmatched junction bases numbered 18, after V lost 5 bases and J lost 8 bases. V gene TRBV7-6 combines with J gene TRBJ1-6, with TRBD1 matching 7 bases. The receptor comes from a human donor in a cohort sampled during active COVID-19. The sample taken for sequencing was peripheral blood. This chain's CDR3 is CASSILPQGIGIYSPLHF. DNA of the CDR3: TGTGCCAGCAGCATCCTCCCACAGGGGATAGGGATTTATTCACCCCTCCACTTT.